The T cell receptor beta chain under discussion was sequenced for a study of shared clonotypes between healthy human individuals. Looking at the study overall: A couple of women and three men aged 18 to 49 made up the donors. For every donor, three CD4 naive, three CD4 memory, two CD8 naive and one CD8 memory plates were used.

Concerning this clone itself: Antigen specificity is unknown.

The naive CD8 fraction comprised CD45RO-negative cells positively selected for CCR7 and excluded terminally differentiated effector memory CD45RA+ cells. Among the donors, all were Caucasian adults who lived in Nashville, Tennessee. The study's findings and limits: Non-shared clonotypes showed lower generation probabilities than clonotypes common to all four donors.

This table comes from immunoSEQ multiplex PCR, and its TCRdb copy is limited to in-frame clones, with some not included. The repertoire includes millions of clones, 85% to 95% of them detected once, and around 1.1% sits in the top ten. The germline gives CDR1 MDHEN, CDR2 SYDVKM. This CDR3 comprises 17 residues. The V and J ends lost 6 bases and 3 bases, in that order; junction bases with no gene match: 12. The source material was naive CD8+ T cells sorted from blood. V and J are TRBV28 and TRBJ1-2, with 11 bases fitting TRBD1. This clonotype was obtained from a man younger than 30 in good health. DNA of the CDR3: TGTGCCAGCAGACCTGGACAGGGGGCAGGGGGTGACTATGGCTACACCTTC. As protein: CASRPGQGAGGDYGYTF.